This TCR gamma chain is from a study of gamma-delta T cells after stem cell transplantation (dated by TCRdb to the mid-2010s). Library method: RT-PCR. The data were produced on an Illumina MiSeq. TCRdb reanalyzed the public reads with the CATT caller, and identical DNA sequences were merged afterwards. This sample lists over 2,500 gamma-chain clones; 15% to 20% were detected once. The leading ten clones occupy around 3.7% of the sample. Remarks on this clone: Its specific antigen is unknown. Base qualities are not at hand, and no much larger clone is one base apart.

The germline V gene specifies EGSTGY as CDR1 and YDSYTSSV as CDR2. Relative to germline, V is missing 0 bases and J is missing 2 bases, with 10 bases of the junction outside any gene match. CDR3 length: 16 amino acids, cysteine to phenylalanine. Only the CDR3 DNA stays, 48 bases, in frame from base 1. This sequence originates from a human donor. It is not recorded whose cells these are; they may come from a transplant donor. The chain joins TRGV4 to TRGJ1 or TRGJ2. The sample taken for sequencing was gamma-delta T cells. The CDR3: CATWDGLEDYYYKKLF. The DNA reads TGTGCCACCTGGGATGGGCTAGAGGATTATTATTATAAGAAACTCTTT.